This TCR beta chain derives from a study of blood T cell repertoires in COVID-19. Study-wide context: COVID-19 samples collected from the United States, Italy and Spain covered acute and convalescent phases. PBMCs, B-cell-depleted T cells, or T cells were the source of the cDNA or gDNA that made up the material.

CDR3 size: 15 residues. From germline, CDR1 is LNHDA and CDR2 SQIVND (reference sequence). The germline V and J ends were trimmed by 6 bases and 1 base, with 14 bases remaining between them. Original processing methods: Estimates of nucleated cell counts were drawn from the amplification of reference gene primers. The data were produced by immunoSEQ multiplex PCR, yet TCRdb's version contains in-frame clones alone and is incomplete. That table is the source of V, J and clone size, and D and trimming were worked out from the DNA. The data contain about 45,000 clones, 80% to 90% of them singletons. This clonotype was obtained from a human donor in a cohort sampled during active COVID-19. The rearrangement joins TRBV19 to TRBJ2-3; a weak D match, TRBD2 (6 bases). Material for sequencing was peripheral blood. The CDR3 loop is CASRAGPRGTDTQYF. The DNA for the CDR3 is TGTGCCAGTAGGGCGGGGCCGAGGGGCACAGATACGCAGTATTTT.